Following are 2 T cell receptor beta chains from one sample sequenced in a study (dated by TCRdb to between 2015 and 2016). Library method: 5' RACE. The sequencer listed for this sample is Illumina MiSeq. In TCRdb, the public reads were trimmed at Q25 with fastp and aligned with MiXCR, with productive beta chains retained. Duplicate CDR3 protein sequences are folded into a single record with the most common DNA and genes. Across this sample there are 12,000 or so distinct CDR3 sequences, with roughly 51% seen only once. More than 10% of the sample is held by the ten biggest clonotypes. Cells that were CD4+CD25+CD127-/low were the ones isolated as Tregs. The sample taken for sequencing was tumor-infiltrating Tregs sorted from the breast tumor. These receptors were obtained from a female donor with breast cancer.

This chain connects TRBV6-2 or TRBV6-3 to TRBJ2-3, with D maybe TRBD2 (9 bases). The CDR3 is made up of 14 amino acids. Per the germline V gene, CDR1 is MNHEY and CDR2 is SVGEGT. Between the trimmed V and J ends, which lost 6 bases and 6 bases, there was a span of 16 bases. The DNA for the CDR3 is TGTGCCAGCAGCCTAGCGGGACAGGACGATACGCAGTATTTT. Its protein product is CASSLAGQDDTQYF.

This clonotype was counted a few times. The V gene is TRBV6-2 or TRBV6-3, the J gene TRBJ2-2; D is ambiguous. Trimming removed 2 bases from V and 4 bases from J, with 23 bases in between. The CDR3 spans 19 residues. Germline V gene sequence: CDR1 MNHEY, CDR2 SVGEGT. The CDR3 spells CASSYDSLRDGRGTGELFF. The DNA of the CDR3 is TGTGCCAGCAGTTACGATTCGTTACGTGATGGGCGCGGCACCGGGGAGCTGTTTTTT.